The clone carrying this T cell receptor beta chain was seen repeatedly, ten times or more. The record originates from a study of T cells in Graves' hyperthyroidism and ophthalmopathy. Amplification targeted TCR beta CDR3 regions from RNA transcripts. The study used the HTBI primer set for a first-round RT-PCR of the TCR CDR3. One entry per CDR3 protein, called by TCRdb with MiXCR from the multiplex PCR reads. Of about 250,000 distinct CDR3 sequences listed, 22% are singletons. Patients with ophthalmopathy all had a Clinical Activity Score of at least 3, a NOSPECS grade of at least 4 and duration under 3 months. The CDR3 sequence is 15 residues long. Trimming shortened V by 3 bases and J by 5 bases, and 17 bases separated the two germline ends.

The chain couples TRBV12-3 or TRBV12-4 to TRBJ2-7, with D unclear. The specimen sequenced was blood. This TCR was recovered from a man aged 30 to 45 with Graves' ophthalmopathy. This CDR3 reads CASSFRFNVWDEQYF. The CDR3 DNA sequence: TGTGCCAGCAGTTTTCGGTTTAACGTTTGGGACGAGCAGTACTTC.